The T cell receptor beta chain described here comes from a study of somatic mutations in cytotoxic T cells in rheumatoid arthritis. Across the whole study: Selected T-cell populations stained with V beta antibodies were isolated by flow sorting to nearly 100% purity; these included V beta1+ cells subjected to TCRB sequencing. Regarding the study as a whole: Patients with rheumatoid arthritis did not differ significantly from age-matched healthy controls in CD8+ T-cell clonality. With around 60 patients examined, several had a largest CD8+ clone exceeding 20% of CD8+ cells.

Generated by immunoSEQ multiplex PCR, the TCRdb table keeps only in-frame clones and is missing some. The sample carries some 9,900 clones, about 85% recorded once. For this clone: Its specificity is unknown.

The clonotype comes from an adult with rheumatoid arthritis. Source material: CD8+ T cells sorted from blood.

The CDR3 coding sequence is TGTGCCAGCAGCGTAGAACATGGTGACTATGGCTACACCTTC. Protein product: CASSVEHGDYGYTF. The chain uses TRBV9 and TRBJ1-2, with unresolved D. Germline lookup yields CDR1 SGDLS and CDR2 YYNGEE. The germline V and J ends were trimmed by 0 bases and 3 bases, with 9 bases remaining between them. The CDR3 has 14 residues.